This T cell receptor (beta chain) was captured by sequencing in a study of cytomegalovirus exposure and HLA in healthy donors. Findings and limits, study-wide: The CMV antigen specificity of three CMV-associated chains was confirmed through in vitro analysis.

Notes on this clone: The antigen is not known.

CDR1 and CDR2 (germline): SGHAT, FQNNGV. CDR3 length: 16 residues. Trimming at V came to 5 bases and at J to 2 bases, leaving 5 bases not matched to a gene. The PCR had 60 Vbeta and 13 Jbeta primers. Here immunoSEQ multiplex PCR was the method, and the copy in TCRdb shows in-frame clones only, minus some. Found here are around 44,000 clones; the top ten clones hold around 5.6%. The sequenced sample consisted of PBMCs. The sequence derives from a male donor in good health and CMV-seropositive. The genes are TRBV11-2 and TRBJ2-1; TRBD2 agrees at 11 bases. The CDR3 reads CASSLLLAGAYNEQFF. The CDR3 DNA is TGTGCCAGCAGCCTTTTACTAGCGGGGGCCTACAATGAGCAGTTCTTC.